The T cell receptor (beta chain) described here comes from a study of T cell responses to AZD1222 COVID-19 vaccine. Study results and limitations: A mostly white British donor set with more females was recruited, and clonal diversity was possibly underestimated.

The method was immunoSEQ multiplex PCR; TCRdb's version includes in-frame clones alone and lacks a portion of them. Of some 110,000 clones detected, approximately 87% appear once; the ten largest clones hold roughly 5.1%. Notes on this clone: Antigen unknown.

The V end was cut by 5 bases, the J end by 4 bases, with 9 bases between. The CDR3 consists of 13 residues. This sample comprised peripheral blood, obtained on day 0 of AZD1222 vaccination. The chain employs TRBV12-3 or TRBV12-4 and TRBJ1-5; no firm D call. The TCR comes from an adult in good health. CDR3 bases: TGTGCCAGCAGTCAAGTGGGGAATCAGCCCCAGCATTTT. It is translated as CASSQVGNQPQHF.